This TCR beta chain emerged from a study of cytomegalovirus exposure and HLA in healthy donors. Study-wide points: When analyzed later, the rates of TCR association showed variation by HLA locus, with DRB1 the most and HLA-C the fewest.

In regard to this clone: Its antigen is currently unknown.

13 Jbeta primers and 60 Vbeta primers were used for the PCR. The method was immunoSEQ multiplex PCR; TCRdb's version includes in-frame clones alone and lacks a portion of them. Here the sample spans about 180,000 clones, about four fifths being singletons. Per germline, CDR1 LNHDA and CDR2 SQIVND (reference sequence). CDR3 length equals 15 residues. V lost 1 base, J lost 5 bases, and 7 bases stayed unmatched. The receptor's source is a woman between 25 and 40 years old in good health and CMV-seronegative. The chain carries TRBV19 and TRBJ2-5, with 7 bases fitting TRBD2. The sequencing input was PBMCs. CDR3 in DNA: TGTGCCAGTAGTATAGCACGGGGAGGGCTGGAGACCCAGTACTTC. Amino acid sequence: CASSIARGGLETQYF.